These 20 T cell receptor beta chains share one sample of origin, sequenced in a study of cytomegalovirus exposure and HLA in healthy donors. The PCR was carried out with 60 Vbeta primers and 13 Jbeta primers. The assay was immunoSEQ multiplex PCR, and TCRdb's table has in-frame clones only and misses some. The sample records around 150,000 clones, around three quarters being singletons. The sequenced sample was PBMCs. The receptor source for this set is a man aged 40-50 years in good health and CMV-seronegative.

The rearrangement uses TRBV30 and TRBJ1-2, with D possibly TRBD1 on 5 matching bases. The ends were cut back, 4 bases at V and 6 bases at J, with 15 bases in the middle. The CDR3 is made up of 13 amino acids. Germline values: CDR1 GTSNPN, CDR2 SVGIG (reference sequence). Written as DNA, the CDR3 is TGTGCCTGGACTTCGGGTCAAGGGGATGGCTACACCTTC. Its translation is CAWTSGQGDGYTF.

This rearrangement joins TRBV5-1 to TRBJ2-7; tentatively, D is TRBD1 (6 bases). The CDR3 contains 14 residues. Per germline, CDR1 SGHRS and CDR2 YFSETQ. V lost 4 bases, J lost 2 bases, and 13 bases lay in between. CDR3 DNA sequence: TGCGCCAGCAGCGAAAGGACAGACCCCTACGAGCAGTACTTC. Encoded protein: CASSERTDPYEQYF.

V and J are TRBV4-3 and TRBJ1-1; unclear D gene. The CDR3 is made up of 14 amino acids. The germline V gene encodes CDR1 LGHNA and CDR2 YSLEER. The V end was cut by 5 bases, the J end by 2 bases, with 12 bases between. The CDR3 bases are TGCGCCAGCAGCGTCTTCGAGGGAAACACTGAAGCTTTCTTT. It specifies CASSVFEGNTEAFF.

In this sample, this clone turned up a few times. This rearrangement joins TRBV27 to TRBJ2-2; D is possibly TRBD2 (5 bases). V lost 5 bases, J lost 0 bases, and 7 bases lay in between. Germline assignment: CDR1 MNHEY and CDR2 SMNVEV (reference sequence). The length of the CDR3 is 14 residues. CDR3 residues: CASSATTNTGELFF. The CDR3 DNA sequence: TGTGCCAGCAGTGCGACTACGAACACCGGGGAGCTGTTTTTT.

This rearrangement joins TRBV30 to TRBJ1-2; 11 bases match TRBD1. V lost 6 bases and J lost 7; bases outside the gene matches: 16. Per germline, CDR1 GTSNPN and CDR2 SVGIG (reference sequence). The CDR3 is 16 amino acids. This chain's CDR3 is CACLPGTGGFGGGYTF. The CDR3 DNA reads as TGTGCCTGCCTCCCCGGGACAGGGGGATTTGGTGGTGGCTACACCTTC.

The V call is TRBV2, the J call TRBJ1-2; D ambiguous. This CDR3 region has 13 residues. Germline V CDR1 and CDR2: SNHLY, FYNNEI. V was clipped by 1 base and J by 1 base, with 4 bases between them. This CDR3 is CASSEGSNYGYTF. The CDR3 DNA reads as TGTGCCAGCAGTGAAGGGAGTAACTATGGCTACACCTTC.

The V call is TRBV6-6, the J call TRBJ1-1; 8 bases align to TRBD1. The CDR3 spans 16 residues. The V segment lost 7 bases and the J segment 5 bases; nucleotides outside the gene matches: 15. Germline V lookup: CDR1 MNHNY, CDR2 SVGAGI (reference sequence). CDR3 in DNA: TGTGCCAGCACCAAAGGGGCGGACAGGGCTGGGACTGAAGCTTTCTTT. Translating it yields CASTKGADRAGTEAFF.

The chain uses TRBV4-2 and TRBJ1-2, with 8 bases aligning to TRBD1. Germline-derived CDR1 and CDR2 are LGHNA and YNFKEQ. The V gene end was trimmed by 4 bases and the J gene end by 1 base; junction bases not matched to a gene: 5. The CDR3 covers 15 residues. CDR3 region: CASSPDRGNNYGYTF. CDR3 nucleotides: TGTGCCAGCAGCCCCGACAGGGGAAATAACTATGGCTACACCTTC.

The chain employs TRBV25-1 and TRBJ2-7; D is possibly TRBD1 (5 bases). Per the germline V gene, CDR1 is MGHDK and CDR2 is SYGVNS. This CDR3 spans 12 amino acids. Trimming took off 7 bases at V and 6 bases at J, with 13 bases between the two ends. The chain's CDR3 is CASTRVGAEQYF. The CDR3 DNA follows: TGTGCCAGCACCCGAGTAGGGGCCGAGCAGTACTTC.

The chain combines TRBV9 with TRBJ2-1; 14 bases match TRBD2. CDR3 length equals 17 residues. The junction had 9 bases not matched to a gene; V was cut back by 4 bases and J by 6 bases. From germline, CDR1 is SGDLS and CDR2 YYNGEE. The CDR3 loop is CASSLGGGLAGANEQFF. In DNA, the CDR3 is TGTGCCAGCAGCCTAGGGGGGGGACTAGCGGGAGCCAATGAGCAGTTCTTC.

The chain has TRBV6-6 and TRBJ2-1; no firm D call. CDR1 is MNHNY, CDR2 SVGAGI, per germline (reference sequence). V was cut by 4 bases and J by 12 bases, with 10 bases left in between. The CDR3 length is 11 residues. Here the CDR3 reads CASSFYIGQFF. The CDR3 DNA follows: TGTGCCAGCAGTTTCTATATCGGGCAGTTCTTC.

The CDR3 coding sequence is TGTGCCATCAGTGAACCCGGGACAGGGAAGGCCTACGAGCAGTACTTC. Residues: CAISEPGTGKAYEQYF. This chain links TRBV10-3 with TRBJ2-7; 9 positions agree with TRBD1. This CDR3 is 16 amino acids long. The ends lost 3 bases at V and 2 bases at J; junction bases unmatched: 8. Germline loops: CDR1 ENHRY, CDR2 SYGVKD.

The table lists this clone with a few counts. A read error may account for a junction end that differs from germline. The DNA for the CDR3 is TGTGCCTGGGGGGGCAAAGCTAGGGAGATCCAGTACTTC. Translated, it gives CAWGGKAREIQYF. J is TRBJ2-5 and V is TRBV30; D is perhaps TRBD1 (6 bases). There are 13 residues in the CDR3. Per the germline V gene, CDR1 is GTSNPN and CDR2 is SVGIG (reference sequence).

The chain is built from TRBV6-4 and TRBJ2-1, with 13 bases aligning to TRBD2. CDR1 MRHNA and CDR2 SNTAGT come from the germline V gene. The V gene end was trimmed by 4 bases and the J gene end by 9 bases; junction bases not matched to a gene: 15. The CDR3 has 18 amino acids. The CDR3 nucleotides read TGTGCCAGCAGTGTCTTACCCCGGACTAGCGGGAGTTCGGGTGAGCAGTTCTTC. It encodes CASSVLPRTSGSSGEQFF.

V gene TRBV28 combines with J gene TRBJ2-3; 11 nucleotides match TRBD2. Trimming at V came to 5 bases and at J to 9 bases, leaving 13 bases not matched to a gene. CDR1 and CDR2 (germline): MDHEN, SYDVKM. The CDR3 totals 16 residues. The CDR3 nucleotides are TGTGCCAGCAGTCTAACCCATAGCGGGAGGGCCTGGACGCAGTATTTT. It specifies CASSLTHSGRAWTQYF.

This chain connects TRBV6-1 to TRBJ2-7; maybe TRBD2 (8 bases). The CDR3 consists of 15 residues. Germline loops: CDR1 MNHNS, CDR2 SASEGT. V was clipped by 7 bases and J by 4 bases, with 20 bases between them. In nucleotides, the CDR3 is TGTGCCAGCATCCCGGGGGGGGGACAGCCGTACGAGCAGTACTTC. Residues: CASIPGGGQPYEQYF.

The chain employs TRBV7-9 and TRBJ1-1; 7 bases agree with TRBD1. CDR1 SEHNR and CDR2 FQNEAQ come from the germline V gene (reference sequence). The CDR3 totals 16 residues. Trimming removed 0 bases from V and 6 bases from J; junction bases left unmatched: 10. The CDR3 spells CASSLAKGGSSAEAFF. The CDR3 DNA follows: TGTGCCAGCAGCTTAGCAAAAGGGGGCTCAAGCGCTGAAGCTTTCTTT.

This chain links TRBV19 with TRBJ1-5; D gene unclear. Germline assignment: CDR1 LNHDA and CDR2 SQIVND (reference sequence). The CDR3 is made up of 12 amino acids. V was pared by 1 base and J by 7 bases, with 5 bases between. The CDR3 DNA is TGTGCCAGTAGTATAGTTCGGCAGCCCCAGCATTTT. It codes for CASSIVRQPQHF.

The V gene is TRBV6-6, the J gene TRBJ2-6; 7 bases are a match to TRBD1. This CDR3 spans 15 amino acids. Trimming cost V 6 bases and J 2 bases; bases outside gene matches: 4. CDR1 and CDR2 (germline): MNHNY, SVGAGI (reference sequence). The CDR3 sequence: CASRIQGTGANVLTF. CDR3 nucleotide sequence: TGTGCCAGCAGAATACAGGGGACTGGGGCCAACGTCCTGACTTTC.

J is TRBJ2-3 and V is TRBV4-1; 10 nucleotides align to TRBD2. The CDR3 length is 14 residues. CDR1 is MGHRA and CDR2 is YSYEKL in the germline V gene. With V trimmed by 3 bases and J by 5 bases, 2 bases remained unmatched. CDR3 residues: CASSHLAGEDTQYF. CDR3 DNA: TGCGCCAGCAGCCATCTAGCGGGAGAAGATACGCAGTATTTT.